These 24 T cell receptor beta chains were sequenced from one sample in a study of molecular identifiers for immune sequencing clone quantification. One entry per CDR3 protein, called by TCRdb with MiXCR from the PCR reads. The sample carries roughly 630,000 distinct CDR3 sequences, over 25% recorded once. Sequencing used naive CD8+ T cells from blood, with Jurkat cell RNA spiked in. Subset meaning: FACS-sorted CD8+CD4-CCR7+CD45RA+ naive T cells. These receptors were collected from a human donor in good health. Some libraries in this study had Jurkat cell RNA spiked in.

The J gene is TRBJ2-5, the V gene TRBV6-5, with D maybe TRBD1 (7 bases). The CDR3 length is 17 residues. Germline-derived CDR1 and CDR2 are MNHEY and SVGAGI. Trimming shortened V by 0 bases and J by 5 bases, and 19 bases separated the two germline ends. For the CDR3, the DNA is TGTGCCAGCAGTTACTCGGGTTTGGAGGGGGCCTGGGAGACCCAGTACTTC. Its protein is CASSYSGLEGAWETQYF.

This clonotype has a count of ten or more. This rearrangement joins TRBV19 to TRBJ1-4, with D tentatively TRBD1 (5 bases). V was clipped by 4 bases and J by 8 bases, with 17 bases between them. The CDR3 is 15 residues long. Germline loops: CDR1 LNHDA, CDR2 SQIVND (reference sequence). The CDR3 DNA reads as TGTGCCAGTAGTACCGGGACGAGGGGAGGAGAAAAACTGTTTTTT. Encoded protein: CASSTGTRGGEKLFF. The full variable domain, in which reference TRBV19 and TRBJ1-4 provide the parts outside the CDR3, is DGGITQSPKYLFRKEGQNVTLSCEQNLNHDAMYWYRQDPGQGLRLIYYSQIVNDFQKGDIAEGYSVSREKKESFPLTVTSAQKNPTAFYLCASSTGTRGGEKLFFGSGTQLSVL.

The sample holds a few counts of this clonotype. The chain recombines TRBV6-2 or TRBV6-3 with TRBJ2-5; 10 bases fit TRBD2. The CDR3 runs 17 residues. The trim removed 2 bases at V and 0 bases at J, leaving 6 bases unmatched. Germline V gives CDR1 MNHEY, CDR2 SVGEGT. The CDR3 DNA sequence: TGTGCCAGCAGTTACGGGCTAGCGGGGGCCCACCAAGAGACCCAGTACTTC. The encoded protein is CASSYGLAGAHQETQYF.

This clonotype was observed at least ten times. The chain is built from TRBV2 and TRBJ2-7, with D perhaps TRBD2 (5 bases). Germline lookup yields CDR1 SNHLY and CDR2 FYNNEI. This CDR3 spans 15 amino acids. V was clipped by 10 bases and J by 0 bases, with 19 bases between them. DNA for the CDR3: TGTGCCACCAAACCGGGCGGACTGTTCTCCTACGAGCAGTACTTC. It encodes CATKPGGLFSYEQYF.

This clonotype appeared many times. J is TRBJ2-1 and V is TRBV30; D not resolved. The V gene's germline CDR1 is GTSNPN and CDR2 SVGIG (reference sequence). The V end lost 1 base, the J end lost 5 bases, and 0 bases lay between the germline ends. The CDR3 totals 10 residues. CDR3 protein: CAWSDNEQFF. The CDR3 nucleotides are TGTGCCTGGAGTGACAATGAGCAGTTCTTC.

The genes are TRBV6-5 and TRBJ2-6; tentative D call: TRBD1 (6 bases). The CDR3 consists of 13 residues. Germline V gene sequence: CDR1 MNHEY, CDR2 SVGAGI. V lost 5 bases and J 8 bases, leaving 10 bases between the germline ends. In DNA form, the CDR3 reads TGTGCCAGCAGTCTACAGGGCCCCAACGTCCTGACTTTC. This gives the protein CASSLQGPNVLTF.

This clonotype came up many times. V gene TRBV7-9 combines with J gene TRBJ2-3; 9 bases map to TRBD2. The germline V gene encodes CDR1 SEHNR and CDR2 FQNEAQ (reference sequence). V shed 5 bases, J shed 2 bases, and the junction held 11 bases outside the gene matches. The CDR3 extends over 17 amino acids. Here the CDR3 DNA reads TGTGCCAGCAGCGCGGCGGCCGGGACTAGCCTCACAGATACGCAGTATTTT. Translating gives CASSAAAGTSLTDTQYF.

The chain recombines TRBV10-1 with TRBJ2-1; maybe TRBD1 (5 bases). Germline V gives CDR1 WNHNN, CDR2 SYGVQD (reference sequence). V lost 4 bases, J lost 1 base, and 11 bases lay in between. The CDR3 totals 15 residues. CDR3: CASSANRLSYNEQFF. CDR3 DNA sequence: TGCGCCAGCAGTGCTAACAGGCTTTCCTACAATGAGCAGTTCTTC.

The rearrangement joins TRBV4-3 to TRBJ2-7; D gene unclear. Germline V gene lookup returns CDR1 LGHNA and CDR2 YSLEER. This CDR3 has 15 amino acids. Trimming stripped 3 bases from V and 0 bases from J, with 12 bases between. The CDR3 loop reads CASSQATVSSYEQYF. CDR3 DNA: TGCGCCAGCAGCCAGGCGACCGTGAGCTCCTACGAGCAGTACTTC.

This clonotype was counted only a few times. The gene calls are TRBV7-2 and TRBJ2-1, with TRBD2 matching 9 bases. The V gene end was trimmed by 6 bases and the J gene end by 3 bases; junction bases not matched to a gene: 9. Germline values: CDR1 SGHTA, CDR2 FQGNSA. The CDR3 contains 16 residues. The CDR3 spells CASSDLAGDNYNEQFF. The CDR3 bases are TGTGCCAGCAGTGACTTAGCGGGGGACAACTACAATGAGCAGTTCTTC.

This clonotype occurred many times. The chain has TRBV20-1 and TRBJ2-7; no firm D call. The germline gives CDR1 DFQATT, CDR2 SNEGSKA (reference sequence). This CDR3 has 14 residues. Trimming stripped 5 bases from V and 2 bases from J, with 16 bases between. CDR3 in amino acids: CSAVRPTRPYEQYF. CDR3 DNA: TGCAGTGCTGTCAGGCCAACGAGGCCCTACGAGCAGTACTTC.

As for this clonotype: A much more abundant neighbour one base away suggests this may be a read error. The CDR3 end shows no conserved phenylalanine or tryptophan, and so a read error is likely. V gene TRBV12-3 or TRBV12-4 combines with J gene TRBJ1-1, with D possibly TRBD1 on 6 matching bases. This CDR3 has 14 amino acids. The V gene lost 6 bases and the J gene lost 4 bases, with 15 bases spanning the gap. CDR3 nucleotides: TGTGCCAGCAGCCGTGGGGGGGCGGCCACTGAAGCTTTCTCT. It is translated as CASSRGGAATEAFS.

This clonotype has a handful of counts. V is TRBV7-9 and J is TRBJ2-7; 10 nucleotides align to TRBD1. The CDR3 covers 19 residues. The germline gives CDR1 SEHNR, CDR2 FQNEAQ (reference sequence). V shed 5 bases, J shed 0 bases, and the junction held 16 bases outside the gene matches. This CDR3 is CASSPPTGGESGPSYEQYF. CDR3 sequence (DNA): TGTGCCAGCAGCCCCCCGACAGGGGGCGAGAGCGGACCCTCCTACGAGCAGTACTTC.

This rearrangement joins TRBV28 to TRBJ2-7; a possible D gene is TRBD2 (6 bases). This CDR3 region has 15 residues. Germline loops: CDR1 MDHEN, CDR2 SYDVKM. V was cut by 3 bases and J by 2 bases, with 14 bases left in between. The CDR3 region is CASSLFLLAAYEQYF. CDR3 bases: TGTGCCAGCAGTTTGTTTCTACTAGCTGCCTACGAGCAGTACTTC.

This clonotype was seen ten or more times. The CDR3 here is CASSQTGVFSPLHF. CDR3 sequence (DNA): TGCGCCAGCAGTCAGACAGGGGTCTTTTCACCCCTCCACTTT. The chain couples TRBV4-1 to TRBJ1-6; 8 nucleotides agree with TRBD1. The CDR3 covers 14 residues. Germline V CDR1 and CDR2: MGHRA, YSYEKL. The junction had 7 bases not matched to a gene; V was cut back by 6 bases and J by 9 bases.

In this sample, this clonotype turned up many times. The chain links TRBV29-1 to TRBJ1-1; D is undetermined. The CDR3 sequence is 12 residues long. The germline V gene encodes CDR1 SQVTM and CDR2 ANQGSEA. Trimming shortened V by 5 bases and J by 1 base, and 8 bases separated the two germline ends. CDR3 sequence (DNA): TGCAGCGTTCGGAGGGAGAACACTGAAGCTTTCTTT. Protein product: CSVRRENTEAFF.

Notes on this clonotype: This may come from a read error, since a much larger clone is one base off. CDR3 in amino acids: CVSSYTITSGQASYNQPQHF. Here the CDR3 DNA reads TGTGTCAGCAGTTACACGATTACATCGGGACAGGCCTCCTACAATCAGCCCCAGCATTTT. J is TRBJ1-5 and V is TRBV6-2 or TRBV6-3; 8 bases match TRBD1. The CDR3 length is 20 residues. Germline V gives CDR1 MNHEY, CDR2 SVGEGT.

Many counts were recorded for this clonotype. The CDR3: CASSLRGSLSDTQYF. The CDR3 nucleotides read TGTGCCAGCAGCTTACGTGGGTCTCTATCAGATACGCAGTATTTT. This chain joins TRBV7-8 and TRBJ2-3; D is undetermined. Looked up from germline, CDR1 is SGHVS and CDR2 is FQNEAQ. The CDR3 is 15 amino acids. V was clipped by 2 bases and J by 4 bases, with 13 bases between them.

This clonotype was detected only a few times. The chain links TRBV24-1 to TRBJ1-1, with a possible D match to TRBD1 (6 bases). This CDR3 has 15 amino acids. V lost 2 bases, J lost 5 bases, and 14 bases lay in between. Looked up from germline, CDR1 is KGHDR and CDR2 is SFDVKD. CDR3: CATSDSGRGETEAFF. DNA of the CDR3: TGTGCCACCAGTGATTCTGGCAGGGGTGAAACTGAAGCTTTCTTT.

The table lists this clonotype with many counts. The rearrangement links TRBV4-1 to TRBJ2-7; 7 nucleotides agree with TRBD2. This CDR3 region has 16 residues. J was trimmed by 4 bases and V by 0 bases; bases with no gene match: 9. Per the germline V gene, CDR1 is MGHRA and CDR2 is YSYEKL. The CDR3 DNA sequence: TGCGCCAGCAGCCAAGAGACTAGCCTTGGGGCTTACGAGCAGTACTTC. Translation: CASSQETSLGAYEQYF.

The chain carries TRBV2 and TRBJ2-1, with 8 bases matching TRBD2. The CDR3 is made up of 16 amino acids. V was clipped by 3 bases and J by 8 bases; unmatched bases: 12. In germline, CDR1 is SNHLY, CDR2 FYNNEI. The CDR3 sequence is CASSDPAGELWDEQFF. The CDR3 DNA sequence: TGTGCCAGCAGTGATCCAGCGGGAGAATTGTGGGATGAGCAGTTCTTC.

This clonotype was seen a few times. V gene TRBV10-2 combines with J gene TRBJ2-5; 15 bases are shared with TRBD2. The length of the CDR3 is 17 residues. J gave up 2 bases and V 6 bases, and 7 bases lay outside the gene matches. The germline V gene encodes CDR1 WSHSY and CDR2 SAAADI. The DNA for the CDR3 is TGCGCCAGCAGCGGGGGACTAGCGGGGGGAACGCAAGAGACCCAGTACTTC. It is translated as CASSGGLAGGTQETQYF.

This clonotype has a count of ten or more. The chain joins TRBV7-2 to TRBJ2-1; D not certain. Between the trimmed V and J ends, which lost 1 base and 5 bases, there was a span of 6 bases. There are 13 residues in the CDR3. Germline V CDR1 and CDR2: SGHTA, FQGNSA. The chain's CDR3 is CASSLVGNNEQFF. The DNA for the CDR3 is TGTGCCAGCAGCTTAGTAGGTAACAATGAGCAGTTCTTC.

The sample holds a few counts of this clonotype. In nucleotides, the CDR3 is TGTGCCAGCATCCTCTCCCCGGGAAGCTCCTACAATGAGCAGTTCTTC. Its translation is CASILSPGSSYNEQFF. This chain joins TRBV2 and TRBJ2-1, with TRBD2 as a possible D gene (5 bases). CDR3 size: 16 residues. V lost 7 bases to trimming and J lost 0 bases, with 16 bases between them. Looked up from germline, CDR1 is SNHLY and CDR2 is FYNNEI.